This entry features one TCR beta chain sequence. The antigen remains unidentified. V lost 4 bases and J lost 5; bases outside the gene matches: 7. The CDR3 contains 13 residues. Germline CDR1 GTSNPN, CDR2 SVGIG (reference sequence). This entry comes from a study of human T cells and chemical hapten exposure. Via MiXCR, TCRdb re-called the RACE reads, giving one row per CDR3 protein. The sample yields 87,000 or so distinct CDR3 sequences, around 9.6% seen once. General study findings and limits: TCRs at high frequency, those above 1 in 1000, did not change with DPC sensitization.

The time point: pre-sensitization, week 0. Treatment described: therapeutic diphenylcyclopropenone sensitization with weekly scalp DPC. The material was whole blood, obtained in connection with sensitization to the hapten diphenylcyclopropenone (DPC). The receptor's source is a woman aged 40 to 49 with alopecia areata. Some clones in this sample may be carry-over from other donors' samples. The chain employs TRBV30 and TRBJ2-5; TRBD2 matches at 7 bases. CDR3: CAWTHSGGETQYF. DNA for the CDR3: TGTGCCTGGACTCATTCCGGGGGGGAGACCCAGTACTTC.